The 25 T cell receptor beta chains listed next were all sequenced from one sample in a study of T cell repertoires in cytomegalovirus infection. A single record per CDR3 protein comes from TCRdb applying MiXCR to the reads. The table lists roughly 300,000 distinct CDR3 sequences, around 25% of them singletons. The sequenced sample consisted of PBMCs. The receptors were sampled from a human donor in good health (CMV status not recorded). Some clones in this sample may be carry-over from other donors' samples.

This clonotype appeared a few times. V and J are TRBV7-2 and TRBJ2-3, with D tentatively TRBD1 (9 bases). Trimming removed 5 bases from V and 4 bases from J, with 19 bases in between. The CDR3 runs 16 residues. Germline CDR1 is SGHTA and CDR2 is FQGNSA. CDR3 protein: CASSPPGGTGSDTQYF. The DNA of the CDR3 is TGTGCCAGCAGCCCCCCGGGGGGGACAGGGTCAGATACGCAGTATTTT.

At least ten counts were recorded for this clonotype. This chain links TRBV7-2 with TRBJ2-7; no definite D call. The CDR3 totals 12 residues. With 4 bases removed from V and 6 bases from J, the gap between germline ends came to 10 bases. Germline V gene sequence: CDR1 SGHTA, CDR2 FQGNSA. The CDR3 loop reads CASSSPAAEQYF. The CDR3 DNA reads as TGTGCCAGCAGCTCCCCCGCCGCCGAGCAGTACTTC. The full variable domain, rest sourced from reference TRBV7-2 and TRBJ2-7, is GAGVSQSPSNKVTEKGKDVELRCDPISGHTALYWYRQSLGQGLEFLIYFQGNSAPDKSGLPSDRFSAERTGGSVSTLTIQRTQQEDSAVYLCASSSPAAEQYFGPGTRLTVT.

The gene calls are TRBV15 and TRBJ2-4, with D hard to call. CDR1 LNHNV and CDR2 YYDKDF come from the germline V gene (reference sequence). CDR3 length equals 14 residues. Trimming shortened V by 1 base and J by 1 base, and 5 bases separated the two germline ends. The CDR3 loop is CATSRGEAKNIQYF. The CDR3 nucleotides are TGTGCCACCAGCAGAGGAGAGGCCAAAAACATTCAGTACTTC. The whole variable domain, filled in from reference TRBV15 and TRBJ2-4, reads DAMVIQNPRYQVTQFGKPVTLSCSQTLNHNVMYWYQQKSSQAPKLLFHYYDKDFNNEADTPDNFQSRRPNTSFCFLDIRSPGLGDTAMYLCATSRGEAKNIQYFGAGTRLSVL.

This clonotype showed up just a few times. The rearrangement links TRBV5-1 to TRBJ1-2; 7 bases align to TRBD1. Germline V gives CDR1 SGHRS, CDR2 YFSETQ. Trimming cost V 4 bases and J 2 bases; bases outside gene matches: 5. CDR3 length equals 14 residues. As DNA, the CDR3 is TGCGCCAGCAGCCCCGGGACAGTGAACTATGGCTACACCTTC. This codes for CASSPGTVNYGYTF.

As for this clonotype: The junction departs from the called germline gene at one end, perhaps through a read error. The chain recombines TRBV20-1 with TRBJ2-3; 11 bases are a match to TRBD2. This CDR3 has 15 amino acids. Germline CDR1 and CDR2: DFQATT and SNEGSKA (reference sequence). CDR3 sequence reads: CRARDPSGGQDTQYF. As DNA, the CDR3 is TGCAGAGCTAGAGATCCTAGCGGGGGGCAAGATACGCAGTATTTT.

This clonotype was found a few times. At one of its ends the junction is not consistent with the germline gene, which may arise from a read error. This sequence joins TRBV6-1 and TRBJ1-5; weak D call: TRBD1 (5 bases). The germline V gene has CDR1 MNHNS and CDR2 SASEGT. The CDR3 is made up of 12 amino acids. Here the CDR3 reads CASSEWSGPKHF. The CDR3, as DNA: TGTGCCAGCAGTGAGTGGTCGGGGCCCAAGCATTTT.

This clonotype was seen a few times. The genes are TRBV20-1 and TRBJ2-7, with a weak D call TRBD1 (6 bases). Germline V gene data show CDR1 as DFQATT and CDR2 as SNEGSKA (reference sequence). V lost 5 bases, J lost 5 bases, and 16 bases lay in between. The CDR3 runs to 13 residues. CDR3 sequence: CSAQEGGTNEQYF. CDR3 sequence (DNA): TGCAGTGCTCAGGAAGGGGGTACTAACGAGCAGTACTTC.

As concerns this clonotype: The junction and the germline gene differ at one end; a read error may be behind it. The CDR3 here is CANSLPGGDYTGELFF. CDR3 in DNA: TGTGCCAACAGTCTCCCCGGGGGGGATTACACCGGGGAGCTGTTTTTT. V is TRBV6-6 and J is TRBJ2-2; 8 bases match TRBD2. The CDR3 length is 16 residues. CDR1 and CDR2 (germline): MNHNY, SVGAGI (reference sequence).

This clonotype was recorded at least ten times. The chain couples TRBV24-1 to TRBJ1-2; D gene ambiguous. Germline V CDR1 and CDR2: KGHDR, SFDVKD. The CDR3 is 13 residues long. Between the trimmed V and J ends, which lost 0 bases and 4 bases, there was a span of 5 bases. CDR3 bases: TGTGCCACCAGTGATTTGGGCCTCTATGGCTACACCTTC. Protein product: CATSDLGLYGYTF.

In this sample, this clonotype turned up a few times. The chain employs TRBV6-2 or TRBV6-3 and TRBJ2-3, with D unclear. Germline CDR1 and CDR2: MNHEY and SVGEGT. The CDR3 runs 15 residues. V lost 7 bases, J lost 4 bases, and 18 bases lay in between. The CDR3 protein is CASTSRAGFSDTQYF. In DNA, the CDR3 is TGTGCCAGCACCTCAAGGGCCGGGTTCTCAGATACGCAGTATTTT.

This rearrangement joins TRBV10-3 to TRBJ1-2, with D possibly TRBD1 on 5 matching bases. The CDR3 is 14 residues long. CDR1 is ENHRY, CDR2 SYGVKD, per germline. The V gene lost 0 bases and the J gene lost 4 bases, with 9 bases spanning the gap. CDR3 DNA: TGTGCCATCAGTGAGTCCGACAGCGCCTATGGCTACACCTTC. Translated, it gives CAISESDSAYGYTF.

The chain employs TRBV19 and TRBJ1-1; D possibly corresponds to TRBD1 (5 bases). CDR1 is LNHDA and CDR2 is SQIVND in the germline V gene (reference sequence). CDR3 length: 14 residues. With 5 bases removed from V and 4 bases from J, the gap between germline ends came to 14 bases. The CDR3 sequence is CASSSPGTSTEAFF. CDR3 in DNA: TGTGCCAGTAGTTCCCCAGGGACGTCCACTGAAGCTTTCTTT.

Ten or more counts support this clonotype. V gene TRBV7-2 combines with J gene TRBJ1-1; D not certain. V lost 0 bases and J 1 base, leaving 6 bases between the germline ends. Germline loops: CDR1 SGHTA, CDR2 FQGNSA. The CDR3 has 14 residues. CDR3 nucleotide sequence: TGTGCCAGCAGCTTAGCCGCAGAGAACACTGAAGCTTTCTTT. It yields the protein CASSLAAENTEAFF.

The chain links TRBV15 to TRBJ2-4; the D is unclear. There are 12 residues in the CDR3. Germline CDR1 LNHNV, CDR2 YYDKDF (reference sequence). Trimming shortened V by 0 bases and J by 14 bases, and 11 bases separated the two germline ends. The CDR3 spells CATSRDRAREYF. The CDR3 DNA follows: TGTGCCACCAGCAGAGATAGGGCACGAGAGTACTTC.

This clonotype showed up just a few times. The V call is TRBV7-2, the J call TRBJ2-7; 7 bases line up with TRBD2. Germline V gene sequence: CDR1 SGHTA, CDR2 FQGNSA. This CDR3 is built from 14 residues. V was pared by 1 base and J by 4 bases, with 4 bases of the junction left unmatched. CDR3 DNA: TGTGCCAGCAGCTTAGGTTTTAGCGGGTACGAGCAGTACTTC. Encoded protein: CASSLGFSGYEQYF.

This clonotype has just a few counts. V is TRBV7-2 and J is TRBJ2-7; 7 bases line up with TRBD1. Germline assignment: CDR1 SGHTA and CDR2 FQGNSA. The CDR3 sequence is 14 residues long. J was trimmed by 7 bases and V by 1 base; bases with no gene match: 7. DNA for the CDR3: TGTGCCAGCAGCTTAGAGGGGGCATCGGGGGAGCAGTACTTC. Its translation: CASSLEGASGEQYF.

This clonotype has more than one count but fewer than ten. The chain uses TRBV5-1 and TRBJ1-3; D is ambiguous. Germline loops: CDR1 SGHRS, CDR2 YFSETQ. The V gene lost 1 base and the J gene lost 0 bases, with 11 bases spanning the gap. The CDR3 is made up of 16 amino acids. CDR3 sequence: CASSLRSTTSGNTIYF. The CDR3 DNA sequence: TGCGCCAGCAGCTTGCGGAGCACCACCTCTGGAAACACCATATATTTT.

This clonotype was detected many times. The chain combines TRBV28 with TRBJ1-5; D remains ambiguous. Germline V CDR1 and CDR2: MDHEN, SYDVKM. V was trimmed by 2 bases and J by 5 bases, leaving 7 bases between them. The length of the CDR3 is 13 residues. CDR3 in amino acids: CASSLDRYQPQHF. The CDR3 nucleotides are TGTGCCAGCAGTTTAGACCGCTATCAGCCCCAGCATTTT.

This clonotype was recorded a few times. This rearrangement joins TRBV12-3 or TRBV12-4 to TRBJ1-2, with D unclear. V lost 5 bases and J 6 bases, leaving 16 bases between the germline ends. The CDR3 runs 14 residues. CDR3 amino acids: CASSPGTAGDGYTF. The CDR3 DNA reads as TGTGCCAGCAGTCCCGGTACGGCCGGCGATGGCTACACCTTC.

This chain links TRBV12-3 or TRBV12-4 with TRBJ2-3, with TRBD2 matching 7 bases. Germline trimming cut 4 bases from V and 1 base from J; bases unmatched to any gene: 5. This CDR3 comprises 15 residues. The CDR3 DNA sequence: TGTGCCAGCAGTTCCCGAAGCGGGGGCACAGATACGCAGTATTTT. Translated: CASSSRSGGTDTQYF.

This clonotype occurred a few times. V and J are TRBV28 and TRBJ2-1; D is unclear. The V and J ends lost 3 bases and 7 bases respectively, with 10 bases between them. In germline, CDR1 is MDHEN, CDR2 SYDVKM. The CDR3 has 13 amino acids. CDR3 loop: CASSLVHMNEQFF. The CDR3 region has the DNA TGTGCCAGCAGTTTGGTCCATATGAATGAGCAGTTCTTC.

This rearrangement joins TRBV19 to TRBJ2-1; 7 bases match TRBD1. Germline V gene lookup returns CDR1 LNHDA and CDR2 SQIVND (reference sequence). The CDR3 has 14 amino acids. V lost 3 bases to trimming and J lost 3 bases; unmatched junction nucleotides: 2. The CDR3 sequence: CASSMWDSYNEQFF. CDR3 sequence (DNA): TGTGCCAGTAGTATGTGGGACAGCTACAATGAGCAGTTCTTC.

V and J are TRBV19 and TRBJ2-2; the D gene is possibly TRBD2 (7 bases). From germline, CDR1 is LNHDA and CDR2 SQIVND (reference sequence). CDR3 length: 18 residues. Trimming left V 3 bases short and J 4 bases short, with 21 bases between. The CDR3 here is CASSIKQGRARSTGELFF. DNA of the CDR3: TGTGCCAGTAGTATCAAGCAGGGGAGGGCGCGGTCCACCGGGGAGCTGTTTTTT.

This clonotype was observed a handful of times. J is TRBJ2-5 and V is TRBV20-1; 8 bases line up with TRBD1. CDR1 and CDR2 from the germline V gene are DFQATT and SNEGSKA (reference sequence). The length of the CDR3 is 14 residues. V shed 8 bases, J shed 0 bases, and the junction held 8 bases outside the gene matches. CDR3 DNA sequence: TGCAGTCTCCGGACAGGGACAAACCAAGAGACCCAGTACTTC. Its translation is CSLRTGTNQETQYF.

This clonotype has more than one count but fewer than ten. The chain employs TRBV7-9 and TRBJ2-1; 10 bases line up with TRBD2. The V gene end was trimmed by 7 bases and the J gene end by 6 bases; junction bases not matched to a gene: 12. Germline CDR1 is SEHNR and CDR2 is FQNEAQ (reference sequence). The CDR3 has 16 amino acids. CDR3 bases: TGTGCCAGCACCCCCATTATAGCGGGGGGTCGCAATGAGCAGTTCTTC. This sequence encodes CASTPIIAGGRNEQFF.